This T cell receptor (beta chain) was identified in a study of shared clonotypes between healthy human individuals. Study-wide results and limits: Sharing across four donors was highest in naive CD4 (approximately 5%) and lowest in memory CD8 (around 0.4%). Naive subsets typically showed greater estimated richness than memory subsets.

It was into CD45RA+ naive and CD45RA-negative memory subsets that the CD4+ cells were split. Note on this clone: What it recognizes is unknown.

The CDR3 sequence is 14 residues long. Germline CDR1 is SEHNR and CDR2 is FQNEAQ (reference sequence). The V end lost 5 bases, the J end lost 5 bases, and 13 bases lay between the germline ends. Profiled with immunoSEQ multiplex PCR; TCRdb holds only in-frame clones, not every one. Of about 1.1 million clones listed, around three quarters are singletons. This clonotype was sampled from a man between 18 and 29 years old in good health. Some clones in this sample may be carry-over from other donors' samples. Material for sequencing was memory CD4+ T cells from PBMCs. Subset indicated: CD45RA-negative fraction. V gene TRBV7-9 combines with J gene TRBJ1-3; D gene unclear. The CDR3 sequence: CASSPSRYRNTIYF. The CDR3 nucleotides read TGTGCCAGCAGCCCAAGCCGCTACCGAAACACCATATATTTT.